The T cell receptor beta chain under discussion was sequenced for a study of regulatory T cells in long-lasting Graves disease. CDR3 regions were amplified by Arm-PCR using iRepertoire HTBI primers to build TCR beta libraries. Using its own MiXCR run on the multiplex PCR reads, TCRdb lists one record per CDR3 protein. The sample gives under 250,000 distinct CDR3 sequences, about 19% of which show up once; about 15% is in the top ten. V dropped 10 bases and J dropped 3 bases, with 15 bases sitting between them. Germline CDR1 and CDR2: MNHEY and SVGEGT. CDR3 size: 13 residues. Time point given: newly diagnosed GD, antithyroid drugs for less than 3 months. PBMC RNA served as the TCR library source. EDTA tubes received approximately 10 milliliters of drawn peripheral blood.

The rearrangement links TRBV6-2 or TRBV6-3 to TRBJ2-5; TRBD2 might be the D (5 bases). The clonotype was recovered from a female donor with Graves disease. The sample was peripheral blood mononuclear cells (PBMCs), taken at new diagnosis, from a patient treated with antithyroid drugs. CDR3 DNA: TGTGCCACCATCGGGCTAGCAAAAGAGACCCAGTACTTC. Translated: CATIGLAKETQYF.